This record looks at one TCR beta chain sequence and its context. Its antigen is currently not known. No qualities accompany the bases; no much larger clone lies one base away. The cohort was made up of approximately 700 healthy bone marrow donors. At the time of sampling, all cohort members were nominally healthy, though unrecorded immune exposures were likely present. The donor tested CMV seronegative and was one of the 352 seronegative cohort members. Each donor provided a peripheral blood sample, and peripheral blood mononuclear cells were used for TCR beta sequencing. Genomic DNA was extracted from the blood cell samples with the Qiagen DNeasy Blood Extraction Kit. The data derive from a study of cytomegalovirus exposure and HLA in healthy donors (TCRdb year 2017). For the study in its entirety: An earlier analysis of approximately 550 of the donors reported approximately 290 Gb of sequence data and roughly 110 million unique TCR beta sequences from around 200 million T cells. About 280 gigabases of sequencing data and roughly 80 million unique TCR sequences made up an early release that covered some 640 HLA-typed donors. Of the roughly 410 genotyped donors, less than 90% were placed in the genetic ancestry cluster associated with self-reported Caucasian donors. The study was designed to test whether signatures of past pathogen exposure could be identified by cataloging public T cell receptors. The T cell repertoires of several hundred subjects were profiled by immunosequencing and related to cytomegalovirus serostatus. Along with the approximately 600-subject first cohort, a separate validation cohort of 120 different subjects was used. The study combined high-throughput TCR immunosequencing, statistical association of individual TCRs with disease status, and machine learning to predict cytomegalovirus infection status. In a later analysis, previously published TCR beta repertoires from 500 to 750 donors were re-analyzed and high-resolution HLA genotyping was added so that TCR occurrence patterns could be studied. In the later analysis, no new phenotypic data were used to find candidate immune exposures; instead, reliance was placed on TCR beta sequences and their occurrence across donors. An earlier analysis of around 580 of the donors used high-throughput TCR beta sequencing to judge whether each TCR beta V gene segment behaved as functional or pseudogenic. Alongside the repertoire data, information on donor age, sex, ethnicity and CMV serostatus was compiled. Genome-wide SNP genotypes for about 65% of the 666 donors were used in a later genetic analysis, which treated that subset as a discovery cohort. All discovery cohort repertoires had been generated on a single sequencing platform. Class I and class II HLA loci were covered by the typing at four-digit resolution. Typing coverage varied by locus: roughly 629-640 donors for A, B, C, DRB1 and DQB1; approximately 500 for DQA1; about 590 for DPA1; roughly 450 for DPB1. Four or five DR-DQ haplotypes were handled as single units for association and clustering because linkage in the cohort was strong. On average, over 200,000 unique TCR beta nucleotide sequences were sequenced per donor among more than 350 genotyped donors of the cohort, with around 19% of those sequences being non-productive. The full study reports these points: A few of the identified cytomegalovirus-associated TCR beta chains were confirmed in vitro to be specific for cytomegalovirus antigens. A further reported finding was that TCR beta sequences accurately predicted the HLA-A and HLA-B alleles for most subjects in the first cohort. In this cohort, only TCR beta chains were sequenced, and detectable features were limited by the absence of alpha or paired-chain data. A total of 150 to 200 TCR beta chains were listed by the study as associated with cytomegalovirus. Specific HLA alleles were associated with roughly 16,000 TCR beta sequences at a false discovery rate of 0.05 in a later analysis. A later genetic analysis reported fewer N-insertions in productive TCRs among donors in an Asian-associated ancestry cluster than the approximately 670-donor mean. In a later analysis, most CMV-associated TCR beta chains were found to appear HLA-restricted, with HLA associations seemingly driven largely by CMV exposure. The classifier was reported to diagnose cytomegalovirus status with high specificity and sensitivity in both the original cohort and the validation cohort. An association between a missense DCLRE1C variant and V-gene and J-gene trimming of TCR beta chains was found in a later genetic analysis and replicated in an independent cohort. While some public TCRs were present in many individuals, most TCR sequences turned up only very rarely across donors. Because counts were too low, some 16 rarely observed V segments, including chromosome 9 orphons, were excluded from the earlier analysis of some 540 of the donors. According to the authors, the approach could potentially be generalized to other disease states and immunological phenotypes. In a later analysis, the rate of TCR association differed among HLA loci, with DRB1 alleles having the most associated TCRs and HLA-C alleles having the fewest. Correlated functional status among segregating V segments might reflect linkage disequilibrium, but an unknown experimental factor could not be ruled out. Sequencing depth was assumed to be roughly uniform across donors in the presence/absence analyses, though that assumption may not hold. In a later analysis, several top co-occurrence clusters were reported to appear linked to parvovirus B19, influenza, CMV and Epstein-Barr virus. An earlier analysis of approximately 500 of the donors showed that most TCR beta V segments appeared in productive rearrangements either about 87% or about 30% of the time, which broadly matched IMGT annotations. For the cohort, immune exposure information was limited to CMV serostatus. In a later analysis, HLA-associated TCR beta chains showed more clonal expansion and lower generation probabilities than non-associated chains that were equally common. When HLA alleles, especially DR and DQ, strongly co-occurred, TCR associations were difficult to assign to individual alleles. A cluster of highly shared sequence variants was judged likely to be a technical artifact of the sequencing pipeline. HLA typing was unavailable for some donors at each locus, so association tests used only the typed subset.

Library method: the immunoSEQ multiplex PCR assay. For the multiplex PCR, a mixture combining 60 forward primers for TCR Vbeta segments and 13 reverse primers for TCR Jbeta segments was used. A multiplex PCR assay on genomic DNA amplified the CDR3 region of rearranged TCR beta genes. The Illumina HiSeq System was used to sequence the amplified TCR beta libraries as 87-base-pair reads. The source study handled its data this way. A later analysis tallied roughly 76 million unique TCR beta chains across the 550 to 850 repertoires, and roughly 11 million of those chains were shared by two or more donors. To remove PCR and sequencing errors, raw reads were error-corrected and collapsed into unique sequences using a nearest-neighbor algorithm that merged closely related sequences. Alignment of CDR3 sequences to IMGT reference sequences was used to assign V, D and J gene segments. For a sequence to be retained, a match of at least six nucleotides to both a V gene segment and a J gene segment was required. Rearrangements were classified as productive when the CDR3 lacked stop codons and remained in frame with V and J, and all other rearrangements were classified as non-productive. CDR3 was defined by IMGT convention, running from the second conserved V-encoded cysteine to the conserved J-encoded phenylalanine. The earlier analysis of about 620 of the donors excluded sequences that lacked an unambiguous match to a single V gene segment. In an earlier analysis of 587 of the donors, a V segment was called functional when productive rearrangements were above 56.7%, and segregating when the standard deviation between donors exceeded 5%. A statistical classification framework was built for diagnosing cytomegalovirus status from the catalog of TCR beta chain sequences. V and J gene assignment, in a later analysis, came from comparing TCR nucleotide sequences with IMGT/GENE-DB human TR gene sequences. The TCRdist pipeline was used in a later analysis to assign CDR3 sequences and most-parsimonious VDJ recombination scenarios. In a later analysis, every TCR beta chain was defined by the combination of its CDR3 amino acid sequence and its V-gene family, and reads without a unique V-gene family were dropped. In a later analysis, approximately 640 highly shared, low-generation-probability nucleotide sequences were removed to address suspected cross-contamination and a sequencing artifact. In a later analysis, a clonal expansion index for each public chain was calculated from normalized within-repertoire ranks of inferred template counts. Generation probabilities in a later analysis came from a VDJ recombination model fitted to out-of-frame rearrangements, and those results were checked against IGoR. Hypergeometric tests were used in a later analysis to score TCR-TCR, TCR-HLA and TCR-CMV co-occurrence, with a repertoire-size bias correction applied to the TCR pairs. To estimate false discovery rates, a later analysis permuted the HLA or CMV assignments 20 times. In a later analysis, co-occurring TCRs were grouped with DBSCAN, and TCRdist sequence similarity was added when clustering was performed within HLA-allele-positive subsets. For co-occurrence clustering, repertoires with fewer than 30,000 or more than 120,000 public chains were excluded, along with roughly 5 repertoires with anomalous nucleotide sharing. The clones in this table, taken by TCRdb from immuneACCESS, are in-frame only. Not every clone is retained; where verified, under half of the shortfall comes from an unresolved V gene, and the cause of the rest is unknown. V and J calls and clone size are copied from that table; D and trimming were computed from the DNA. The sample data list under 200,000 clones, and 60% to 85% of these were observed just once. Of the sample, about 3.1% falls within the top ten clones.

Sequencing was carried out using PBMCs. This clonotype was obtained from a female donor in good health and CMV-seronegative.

The CDR3 is CASSPLGGPPFF. In nucleotide form, the sequence is TGTGCCAGCAGCCCCTTAGGAGGGCCCCCGTTCTTC. The chain was built from TRBV7-3 and TRBJ2-1; TRBD2 could be the D gene, as 6 bases match. Trimming at the junction amounts to 5 bases on V and 15 bases on J, and the germline ends lie 17 bases apart. In the germline V gene, CDR1 corresponds to SGHTA and CDR2 to FQGTGA. Including the terminal cysteine and phenylalanine, the CDR3 comprises 12 residues. CDR3 DNA is the only sequence kept; it has 36 bases, read in frame from the first base.